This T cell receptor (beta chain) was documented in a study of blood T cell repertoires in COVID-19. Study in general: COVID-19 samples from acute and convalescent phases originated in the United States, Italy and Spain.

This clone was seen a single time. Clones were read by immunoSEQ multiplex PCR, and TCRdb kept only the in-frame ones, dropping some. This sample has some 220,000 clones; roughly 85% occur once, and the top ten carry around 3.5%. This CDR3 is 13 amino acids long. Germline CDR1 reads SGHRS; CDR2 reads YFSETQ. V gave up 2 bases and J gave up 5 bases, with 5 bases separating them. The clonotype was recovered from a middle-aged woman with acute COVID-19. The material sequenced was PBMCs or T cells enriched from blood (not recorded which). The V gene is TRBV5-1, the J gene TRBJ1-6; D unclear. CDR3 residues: CASSLSDNSPLHF. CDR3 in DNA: TGCGCCAGCAGCTTAAGCGATAATTCACCCCTCCACTTT. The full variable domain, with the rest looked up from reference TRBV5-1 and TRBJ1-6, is KAGVTQTPRYLIKTRGQQVTLSCSPISGHRSVSWYQQTPGQGLQFLFEYFSETQRNKGNFPGRFSGRQFSNSRSEMNVSTLELGDSALYLCASSLSDNSPLHFGNGTRLTVT.